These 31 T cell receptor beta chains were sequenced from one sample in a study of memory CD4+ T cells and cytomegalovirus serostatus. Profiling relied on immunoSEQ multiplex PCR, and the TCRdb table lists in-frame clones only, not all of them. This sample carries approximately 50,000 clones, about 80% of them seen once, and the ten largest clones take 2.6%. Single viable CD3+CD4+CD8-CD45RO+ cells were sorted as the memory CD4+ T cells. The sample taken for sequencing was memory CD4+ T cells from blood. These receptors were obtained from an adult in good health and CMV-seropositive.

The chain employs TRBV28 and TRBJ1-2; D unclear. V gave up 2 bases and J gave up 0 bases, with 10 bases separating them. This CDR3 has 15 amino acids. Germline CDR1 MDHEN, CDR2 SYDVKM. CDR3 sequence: CASSLGTRSNYGYTF. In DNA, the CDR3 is TGTGCCAGCAGTTTAGGAACCAGATCTAACTATGGCTACACCTTC.

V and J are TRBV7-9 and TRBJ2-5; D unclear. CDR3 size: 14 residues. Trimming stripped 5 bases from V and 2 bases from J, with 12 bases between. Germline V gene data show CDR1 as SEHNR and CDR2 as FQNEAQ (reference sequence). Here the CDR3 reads CASSASREQETQYF. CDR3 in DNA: TGTGCCAGCAGCGCAAGCAGAGAACAAGAGACCCAGTACTTC.

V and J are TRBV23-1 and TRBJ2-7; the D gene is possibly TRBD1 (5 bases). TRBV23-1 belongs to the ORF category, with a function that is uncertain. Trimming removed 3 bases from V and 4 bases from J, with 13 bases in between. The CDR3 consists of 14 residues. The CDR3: CASSHLRGSYEQYV. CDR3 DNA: TGCGCCAGCAGTCACCTAAGGGGTTCTTACGAGCAGTACGTC.

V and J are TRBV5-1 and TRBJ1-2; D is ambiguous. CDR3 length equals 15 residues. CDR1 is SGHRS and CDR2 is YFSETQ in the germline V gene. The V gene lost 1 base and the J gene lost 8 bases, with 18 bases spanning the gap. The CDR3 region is CASSLLPGGLSGYTF. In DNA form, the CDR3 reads TGCGCCAGCAGCTTGTTACCAGGAGGCTTGTCGGGCTACACCTTC.

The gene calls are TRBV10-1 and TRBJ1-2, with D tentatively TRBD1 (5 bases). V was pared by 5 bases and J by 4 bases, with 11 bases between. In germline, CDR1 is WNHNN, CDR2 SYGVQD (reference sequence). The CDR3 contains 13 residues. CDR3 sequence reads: CASSRGIGYGYTF. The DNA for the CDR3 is TGCGCCAGCAGTCGGGGGATCGGCTATGGCTACACCTTC.

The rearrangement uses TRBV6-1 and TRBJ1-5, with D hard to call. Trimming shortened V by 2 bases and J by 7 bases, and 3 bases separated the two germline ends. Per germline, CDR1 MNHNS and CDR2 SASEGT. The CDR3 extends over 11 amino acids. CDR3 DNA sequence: TGTGCCAGCAGTGAAAACCAGCCCCAGCATTTT. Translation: CASSENQPQHF.

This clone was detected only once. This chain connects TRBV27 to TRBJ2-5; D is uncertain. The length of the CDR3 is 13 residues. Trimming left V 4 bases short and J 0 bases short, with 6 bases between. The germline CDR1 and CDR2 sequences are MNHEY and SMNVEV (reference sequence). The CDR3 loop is CASSSLYQETQYF. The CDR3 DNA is TGTGCCAGCAGTTCCCTGTACCAAGAGACCCAGTACTTC.

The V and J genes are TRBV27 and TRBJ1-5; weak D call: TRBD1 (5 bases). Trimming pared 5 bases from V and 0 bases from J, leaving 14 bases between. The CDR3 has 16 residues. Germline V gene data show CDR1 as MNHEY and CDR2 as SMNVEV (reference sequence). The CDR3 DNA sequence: TGTGCCAGCAGTCCCCAGGGCAGGAATAGCAATCAGCCCCAGCATTTT. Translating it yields CASSPQGRNSNQPQHF.

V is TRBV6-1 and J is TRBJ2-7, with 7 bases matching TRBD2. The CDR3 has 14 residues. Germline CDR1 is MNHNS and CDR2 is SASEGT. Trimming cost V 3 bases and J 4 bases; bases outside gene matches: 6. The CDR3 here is CASSEGGYRYEQYV. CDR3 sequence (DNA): TGTGCCAGCAGTGAGGGGGGGTATCGATACGAGCAGTACGTC.

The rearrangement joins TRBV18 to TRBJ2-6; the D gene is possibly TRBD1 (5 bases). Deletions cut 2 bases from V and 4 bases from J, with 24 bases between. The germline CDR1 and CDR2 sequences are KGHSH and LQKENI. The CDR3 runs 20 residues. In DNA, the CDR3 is TGTGCCAGCTCACCAGCCGTGACAACAGGATCCCTCACCGGGGCCAACGTCCTGACTTTC. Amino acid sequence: CASSPAVTTGSLTGANVLTF. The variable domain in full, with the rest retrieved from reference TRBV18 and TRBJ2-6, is NAGVMQNPRHLVRRRGQEARLRCSPMKGHSHVYWYRQLPEEGLKFMVYLQKENIIDESGMPKERFSAEFPKEGPSILRIQQVVRGDSAAYFCASSPAVTTGSLTGANVLTFGAGSRLTVL.

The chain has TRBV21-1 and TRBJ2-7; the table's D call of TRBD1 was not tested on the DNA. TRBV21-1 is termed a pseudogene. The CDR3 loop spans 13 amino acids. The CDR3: CASRVRGRYEQYF. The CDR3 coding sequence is TGTGCCAGCAGGGTAAGGGGTAGGTACGAGCAGTACTTC.

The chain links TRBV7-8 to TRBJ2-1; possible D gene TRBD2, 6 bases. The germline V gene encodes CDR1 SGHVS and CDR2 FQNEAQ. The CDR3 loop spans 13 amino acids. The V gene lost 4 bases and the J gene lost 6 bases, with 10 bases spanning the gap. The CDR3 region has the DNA TGTGCCAGCAGCTCCGGGGGTCCCAATGAGCAGTTCTTC. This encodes CASSSGGPNEQFF.

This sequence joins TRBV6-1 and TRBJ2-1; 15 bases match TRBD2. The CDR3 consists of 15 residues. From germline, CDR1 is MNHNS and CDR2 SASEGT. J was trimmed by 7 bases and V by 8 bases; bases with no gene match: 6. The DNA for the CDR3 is TGTGCCAGCGTGGGACTAGCGGGAGGCCAGAATGAGCAGTTCTTC. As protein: CASVGLAGGQNEQFF.

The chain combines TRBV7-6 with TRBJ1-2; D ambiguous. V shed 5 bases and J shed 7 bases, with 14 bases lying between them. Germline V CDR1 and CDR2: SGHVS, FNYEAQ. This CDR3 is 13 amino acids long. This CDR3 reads CASSQMGPGGYTF. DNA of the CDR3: TGTGCCAGCAGCCAAATGGGTCCTGGTGGCTACACCTTC. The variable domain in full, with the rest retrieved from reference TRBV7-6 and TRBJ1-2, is GAGVSQSPRYKVTKRGQDVALRCDPISGHVSLYWYRQALGQGPEFLTYFNYEAQQDKSGLPNDRFSAERPEGSISTLTIQRTEQRDSAMYRCASSQMGPGGYTFGSGTRLTVV.

CDR3 nucleotides: TGTGCCAGTAGTGACCAGGCAGGGTTCCCAACTGAAGCTTTCTTT. Its protein product is CASSDQAGFPTEAFF. This chain links TRBV19 with TRBJ1-1; D might be TRBD1 (5 bases). This CDR3 spans 15 amino acids. V shed 5 bases and J shed 5 bases, with 18 bases lying between them. Germline CDR1 and CDR2: LNHDA and SQIVND (reference sequence).

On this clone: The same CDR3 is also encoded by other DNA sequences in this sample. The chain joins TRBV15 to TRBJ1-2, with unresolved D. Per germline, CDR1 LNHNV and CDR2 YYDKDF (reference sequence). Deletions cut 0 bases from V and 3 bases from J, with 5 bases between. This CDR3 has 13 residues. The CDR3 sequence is CATSRDRHYGYTF. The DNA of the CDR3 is TGTGCCACCAGCAGAGATCGGCACTATGGCTACACCTTC.

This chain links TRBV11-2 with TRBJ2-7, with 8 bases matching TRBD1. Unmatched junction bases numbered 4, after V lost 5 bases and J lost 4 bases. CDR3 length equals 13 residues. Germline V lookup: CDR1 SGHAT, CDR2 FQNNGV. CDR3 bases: TGTGCCAGCAGCGCCGGGACAGGTTACGAGCAGTACTTC. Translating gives CASSAGTGYEQYF.

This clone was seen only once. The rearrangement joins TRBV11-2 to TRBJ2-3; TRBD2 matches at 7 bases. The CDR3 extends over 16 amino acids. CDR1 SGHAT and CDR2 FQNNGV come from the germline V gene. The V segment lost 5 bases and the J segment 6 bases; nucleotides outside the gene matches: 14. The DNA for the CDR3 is TGTGCCAGCAGCACAGCTCTAGCGGCGGAGGTGGATACGCAGTATTTT. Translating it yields CASSTALAAEVDTQYF.

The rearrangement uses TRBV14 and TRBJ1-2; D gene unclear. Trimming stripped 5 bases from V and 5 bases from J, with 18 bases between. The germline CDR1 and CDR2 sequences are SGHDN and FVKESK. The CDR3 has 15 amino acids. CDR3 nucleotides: TGTGCCAGCAGCATAGAAGGCCGCTACGGGTATGGCTACACCTTC. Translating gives CASSIEGRYGYGYTF.

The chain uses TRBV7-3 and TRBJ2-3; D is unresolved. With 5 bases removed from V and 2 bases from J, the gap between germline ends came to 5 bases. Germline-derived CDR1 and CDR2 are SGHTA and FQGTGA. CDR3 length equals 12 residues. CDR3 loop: CASSAPTDTQYF. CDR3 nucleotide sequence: TGTGCCAGCAGCGCACCCACAGATACGCAGTATTTT.

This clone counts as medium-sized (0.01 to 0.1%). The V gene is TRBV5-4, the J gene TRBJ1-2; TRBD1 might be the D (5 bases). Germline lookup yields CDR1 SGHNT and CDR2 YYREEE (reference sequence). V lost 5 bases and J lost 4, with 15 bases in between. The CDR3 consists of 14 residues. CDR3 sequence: CASSMIEGTYGYTF. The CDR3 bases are TGTGCCAGCAGTATGATTGAGGGGACCTATGGCTACACCTTC.

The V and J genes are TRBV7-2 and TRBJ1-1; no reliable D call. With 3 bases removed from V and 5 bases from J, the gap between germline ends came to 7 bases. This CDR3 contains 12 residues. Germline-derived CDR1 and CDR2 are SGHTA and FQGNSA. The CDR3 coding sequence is TGTGCCAGCAGCTTCGACTGGACTGAAGCTTTCTTT. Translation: CASSFDWTEAFF.

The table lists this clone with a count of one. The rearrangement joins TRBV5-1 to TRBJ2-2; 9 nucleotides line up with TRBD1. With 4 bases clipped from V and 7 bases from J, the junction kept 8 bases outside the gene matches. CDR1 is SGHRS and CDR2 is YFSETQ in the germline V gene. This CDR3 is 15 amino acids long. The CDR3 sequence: CASSINRGRSGELFF. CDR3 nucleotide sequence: TGCGCCAGCAGCATAAACAGGGGGCGAAGCGGGGAGCTGTTTTTT.

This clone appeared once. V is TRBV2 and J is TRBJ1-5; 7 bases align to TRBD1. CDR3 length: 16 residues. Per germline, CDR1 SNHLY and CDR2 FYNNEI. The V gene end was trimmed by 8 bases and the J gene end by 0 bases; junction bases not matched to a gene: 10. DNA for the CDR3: TGTGCCAGCGGCCACCAGACAGGGATTAGCAATCAGCCCCAGCATTTT. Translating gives CASGHQTGISNQPQHF.

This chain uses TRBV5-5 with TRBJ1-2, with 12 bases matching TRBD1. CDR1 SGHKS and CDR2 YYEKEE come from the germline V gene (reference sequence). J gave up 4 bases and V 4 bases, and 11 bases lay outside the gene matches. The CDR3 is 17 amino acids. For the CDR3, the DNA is TGTGCCAGCAGCGTTCTGGGACAGGGGGCGCTTGGCTATGGCTACACCTTC. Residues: CASSVLGQGALGYGYTF.

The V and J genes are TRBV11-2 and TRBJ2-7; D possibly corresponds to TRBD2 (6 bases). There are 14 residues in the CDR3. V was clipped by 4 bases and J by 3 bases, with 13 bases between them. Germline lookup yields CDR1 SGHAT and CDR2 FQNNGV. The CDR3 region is CASSSMMTSYEQYF. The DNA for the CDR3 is TGTGCCAGCAGCTCCATGATGACTAGCTACGAGCAGTACTTC.

The CDR3 protein is CASSLISSGGDGQYF. The DNA for the CDR3 is TGTGCCAGCAGCTTGATTTCTAGCGGGGGTGACGGGCAGTATTTT. V and J are TRBV11-3 and TRBJ2-3; 10 bases fit TRBD2. Germline CDR1 is SGHNT and CDR2 is YENEEA. The CDR3 runs to 15 residues. J gave up 11 bases and V 3 bases, and 11 bases lay outside the gene matches.

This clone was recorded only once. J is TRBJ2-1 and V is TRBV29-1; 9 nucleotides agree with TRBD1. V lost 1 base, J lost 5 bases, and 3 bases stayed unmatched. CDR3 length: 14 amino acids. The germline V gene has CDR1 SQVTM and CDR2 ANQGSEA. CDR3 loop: CSVEGRTGDNEQFF. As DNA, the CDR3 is TGCAGCGTTGAAGGGAGGACAGGGGACAATGAGCAGTTCTTC.

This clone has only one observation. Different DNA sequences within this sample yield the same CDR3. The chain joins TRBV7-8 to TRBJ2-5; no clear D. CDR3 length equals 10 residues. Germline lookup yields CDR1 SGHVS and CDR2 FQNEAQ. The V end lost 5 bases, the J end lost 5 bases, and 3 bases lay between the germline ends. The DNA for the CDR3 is TGTGCCAGCAGCCGGGAGACCCAGTACTTC. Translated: CASSRETQYF.

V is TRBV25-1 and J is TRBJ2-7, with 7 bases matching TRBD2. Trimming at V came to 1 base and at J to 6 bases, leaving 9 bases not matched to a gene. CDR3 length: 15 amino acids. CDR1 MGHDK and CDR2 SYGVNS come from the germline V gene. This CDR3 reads CASSESGGDGSEQYF. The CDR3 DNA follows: TGTGCCAGCAGTGAATCGGGGGGAGATGGCTCCGAGCAGTACTTC.

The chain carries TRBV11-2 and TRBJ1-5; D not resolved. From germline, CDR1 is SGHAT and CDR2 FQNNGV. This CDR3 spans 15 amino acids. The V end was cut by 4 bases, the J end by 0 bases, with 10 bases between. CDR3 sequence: CASSSAGDSNQPQHF. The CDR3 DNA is TGTGCCAGCAGCTCAGCAGGAGATAGCAATCAGCCCCAGCATTTT.